This T cell receptor (beta chain) was captured by sequencing in a study of blood T cell repertoires in COVID-19. As for the study in general: T cells, B-cell-depleted T cells, or PBMCs provided the cDNA or gDNA that served as material.

Residents of about two dozen US areas, aged 18 to 89 years, made up the participants. The study counted Cohort 3 donors as recovered given two negative PCRs, clearance, or symptom resolution. Original processing methods: Quantification of nucleated cells was approximated via reference gene primer amplification. Sequencing was performed with immunoSEQ multiplex PCR; in TCRdb, only in-frame clones are kept and a portion is missing. V and J calls and clone size follow that table, whereas D and trimming were derived from the DNA. The sample consists of about 330,000 clones, around 87% of them appearing once. This CDR3 spans 15 amino acids. Germline V gene sequence: CDR1 LGHNA, CDR2 YSLEER. The V end was cut by 3 bases, the J end by 5 bases, with 14 bases between.

Sequences were obtained from PBMCs or T cells enriched from blood (not recorded which). The sequence was collected from a woman aged 25 to 39 who had recovered from COVID-19. V is TRBV4-3 and J is TRBJ2-4, with TRBD2 as a possible D gene (5 bases). DNA of the CDR3: TGCGCCAGCAGCCATTTTCTGCCCGGGGAAAACATTCAGTACTTC. It is translated as CASSHFLPGENIQYF.